What follows is one TCR beta chain and its context. The V and J ends lost 1 base and 12 bases respectively, with 13 bases between them. Germline CDR1 LGHDT, CDR2 YNNKEL (reference sequence). The CDR3 is 13 amino acids. This sample was included in a study of Ad26.COV2.S vaccination and SARS-CoV-2 variants. Stated treatment: about 20 received Ad26.COV2.S at low or high dose, single or two shots; several received placebo; per-sample allocation not given. Sample collection was performed on day 63 after the first vaccine or placebo injection. Vaccine was an Ad26 vector expressing Wuhan-strain SARS-CoV-2 spike. Some clones are missing from TCRdb's copy, which holds only in-frame ones; the method was immunoSEQ multiplex PCR. Found here are about 480,000 clones, 70% to 90% of them singletons; the top ten hold roughly 13%.

The sequence was obtained from a person aged 18-65 years who received the Ad26.COV2.S COVID-19 vaccine or a placebo. The genes are TRBV3-1 (or the pseudogene TRBV3-2) and TRBJ2-1, with D tentatively TRBD1 (6 bases). The specimen was peripheral blood, collected in a trial of Ad26.COV2.S vaccine versus placebo. The CDR3 nucleotides read TGTGCCAGCAGCCAAGTAGGGGGAGCTGGGCAGTTCTTC. As protein: CASSQVGGAGQFF.